A selection of T cell receptor beta chains follows, all from one sample in a study of OX40 agonist ivuxolimab in advanced cancers. Repertoires were generated with immunoSEQ multiplex PCR, while TCRdb's copy carries only in-frame clones and drops some. The sample lists around 46,000 clones, roughly 84% occurring once. This specimen was CD4+ or CD8+ T cells sorted from blood, taken in a trial of the OX40 agonist ivuxolimab. The source is an adult with an advanced solid tumor such as melanoma, head and neck, liver or kidney cancer. The CDR3 runs from the conserved cysteine through the conserved F or W. The D gene is left open where the match is weak. Part of the rows lack a size; the others show once, few, many or a class for expanded clones.

clone_size d_call j_call v_call cdr3_aa cdr3_nt
NA NA TRBJ2-7 TRBV29-1 CSVGPPDGSYEQYF TGCAGCGTGGGGCCCCCCGATGGGTCCTACGAGCAGTACTTC
once NA TRBJ1-2 TRBV28 CASSPGAGWGYTF TGTGCCAGCAGTCCCGGGGCAGGGTGGGGCTACACCTTC
NA TRBD1 TRBJ1-1 TRBV30 CAWRAGTGGLDEAFF TGTGCCTGGAGAGCCGGGACAGGGGGACTGGATGAAGCTTTCTTT
NA NA TRBJ2-5 TRBV4-1 CASSQEGRLQETQYF TGCGCCAGCAGCCAAGAGGGACGATTGCAAGAGACCCAGTACTTC
NA TRBD1 TRBJ2-7 TRBV28 CASSTLAGTELPNSQQYF TGTGCCAGCAGCACCCTTGCCGGGACAGAACTCCCAAACTCCCAGCAGTACTTC
NA NA TRBJ1-1 TRBV19 CASSIWGNTEAFF TGTGCCAGTAGTATATGGGGGAACACTGAAGCTTTCTTT
NA NA TRBJ2-7 TRBV6-6 CASSYSPTHPYEQYF TGTGCCAGCAGTTACTCCCCGACACACCCTTACGAGCAGTACTTC
NA TRBD1 TRBJ2-7 TRBV25-1 CASSEPDREIYEQYF TGTGCCAGCAGTGAACCGGACAGGGAGATCTACGAGCAGTACTTC
NA NA TRBJ2-1 TRBV5-1 CASSLGRGVLEQFF TGCGCCAGCAGCTTGGGCCGTGGGGTCCTGGAGCAGTTCTTC
NA NA TRBJ1-1 TRBV15 CATSRDRPGDDWDTEAFF TGTGCCACCAGCAGAGATCGGCCAGGGGACGATTGGGACACTGAAGCTTTCTTT
once NA TRBJ2-7 TRBV28 CASSLMYRVGPRDEQYF TGTGCCAGCAGTTTAATGTACAGGGTAGGCCCTCGCGACGAGCAGTACTTC
NA NA TRBJ1-1 TRBV6-5 CASSYPGRSNTEAFF TGTGCCAGCAGTTACCCAGGCAGGTCGAACACTGAAGCTTTCTTT
NA NA TRBJ1-5 TRBV27 CASSFGGVQPQHF TGTGCCAGCAGTTTTGGGGGAGTTCAGCCCCAGCATTTT
NA NA TRBJ2-2 TRBV18 CASHDPPTGTENTGELFF TGTGCCAGCCATGATCCGCCAACAGGGACCGAGAACACCGGGGAGCTGTTTTTT
NA NA TRBJ1-2 TRBV19 CASSIAFPGVYGYTF TGTGCCAGTAGTATAGCCTTCCCAGGGGTCTATGGCTACACCTTC
NA NA TRBJ1-5 TRBV6-1 CASREYSNQPQHF TGTGCCAGCAGGGAATATAGCAATCAGCCCCAGCATTTT
few NA TRBJ2-3 TRBV4-2 CASSQEPGPADTQYF TGTGCCAGCAGCCAAGAACCGGGCCCCGCAGATACGCAGTATTTT
NA NA TRBJ1-6 TRBV28 CASSLAGSGYSPLHF TGTGCCAGCAGTTTAGCGGGGAGTGGGTATTCACCCCTCCACTTT
NA NA TRBJ2-1 TRBV11-3 CASSFVGGYHEQFF TGTGCCAGCAGCTTTGTTGGGGGTTACCATGAGCAGTTCTTC
NA NA TRBJ2-6 TRBV5-5 CASSLTGTGANVLTF TGTGCCAGCAGCTTAACGGGGACTGGGGCCAACGTCCTGACTTTC
once TRBD2 TRBJ2-1 TRBV13 CASSQLARNEQFF TGTGCCAGCAGCCAACTAGCGCGCAATGAGCAGTTCTTC
once NA TRBJ2-5 TRBV6-5 CASRLYGGAETQYF TGTGCCAGCAGACTGTATGGGGGTGCGGAGACCCAGTACTTC
NA NA TRBJ2-5 TRBV19 CASSIVGRGPETQYFFGTQYF NA
NA TRBD2 TRBJ2-7 TRBV13 CASSLASGNYEQYF TGTGCCAGCAGCTTGGCTAGCGGGAACTACGAGCAGTACTTC
NA NA TRBJ2-3 TRBV9 CASSPNSWGTQYF TGTGCCAGCAGCCCTAACAGTTGGGGTACGCAGTATTTT
NA TRBD2 TRBJ2-1 TRBV4-2 CASSQSSGVVNEQFF TGTGCCAGCAGCCAGTCGAGCGGGGTGGTAAATGAGCAGTTCTTC
NA NA TRBJ2-6 TRBV7-9 CASSPHPGPGANVLTF TGTGCCAGCAGCCCCCATCCGGGGCCTGGGGCCAACGTCCTGACTTTC
NA NA TRBJ1-2 TRBV9 CASSAGGTANYGYTF TGTGCCAGCAGCGCTGGGGGAACGGCTAACTATGGCTACACCTTC
NA NA TRBJ1-1 TRBV28 CASSLLRDEAFF TGTGCCAGCAGTTTATTAAGGGATGAAGCTTTCTTT
NA NA TRBJ2-1 TRBV27 CASSFGGQINEQFF TGTGCCAGCAGTTTCGGTGGGCAGATTAATGAGCAGTTCTTC
NA TRBD2 TRBJ2-7 TRBV6-6 CASSSRTSGIEGEQYF TGTGCCAGCAGTTCAAGGACTAGCGGGATTGAGGGGGAGCAGTACTTC
NA NA TRBJ1-1 TRBV7-8 CASSLLVREGPEAFF TGTGCCAGCAGCTTATTAGTACGTGAGGGGCCTGAAGCTTTCTTT
NA TRBD1 TRBJ2-3 TRBV6-5 CASTGTGKDTQYF TGTGCCAGCACCGGGACAGGCAAAGATACGCAGTATTTT
few TRBD1 TRBJ1-5 TRBV6-5 CASSDRELQPQHF TGTGCCAGCAGCGACAGGGAGCTTCAGCCCCAGCATTTT
NA NA TRBJ2-3 TRBV7-2 CASSLLSGTDILDTQYF TGTGCCAGCAGCTTGTTAAGCGGGACAGACATTTTGGATACGCAGTATTTT
NA TRBD2 TRBJ2-1 TRBV5-4 CASSPTGTSGSDEQFF TGTGCCAGCAGCCCCACCGGGACTAGCGGGAGCGATGAGCAGTTCTTC
NA NA TRBJ2-3 TRBV4-1 CASSPDSTDTQYF TGCGCCAGCAGTCCAGATAGCACAGATACGCAGTATTTT
NA NA TRBJ1-2 TRBV19 CASKNRGANYGYTF TGTGCCAGTAAGAACCGCGGGGCTAACTATGGCTACACCTTC
NA TRBD2 TRBJ2-1 TRBV27 CASSLRLAANNEQFF TGTGCCAGCAGTTTGCGGCTAGCGGCAAACAATGAGCAGTTCTTC
NA TRBD2 TRBJ2-2 TRBV9 CASSVSSGMGELFF TGTGCCAGCAGCGTTTCTAGCGGGATGGGGGAGCTGTTTTTT
NA NA TRBJ2-3 TRBV13 CASSAPELTTDTQYF TGTGCCAGCAGCGCCCCGGAACTAACCACAGATACGCAGTATTTT
NA NA TRBJ2-2 TRBV10-3 CASRSQGVKELFF TGTGCCAGCCGTTCACAGGGCGTGAAGGAGCTGTTTTTT
NA TRBD2 TRBJ2-7 TRBV2 CASRGLAGQAYEQYF TGTGCCAGCAGGGGATTAGCGGGACAAGCCTACGAGCAGTACTTC
NA NA TRBJ2-7 TRBV14 CASSHIQGSSSYEQYF TGTGCCAGCAGCCACATCCAGGGGTCCTCCTCCTACGAGCAGTACTTC
NA NA TRBJ1-2 TRBV4-2 CASSQTGVGYTF TGTGCCAGCAGCCAAACGGGGGTCGGCTACACCTTC
once NA TRBJ2-7 TRBV28 CASSYAGIYEQYF TGTGCCAGCAGTTACGCAGGGATCTACGAGCAGTACTTC
NA NA TRBJ2-7 TRBV28 CASSPGPYQQYF TGTGCCAGCAGTCCTGGGCCATACCAGCAGTACTTC
NA TRBD2 TRBJ2-3 TRBV6-6 CASSYRRGNADTQYF TGTGCCAGCAGTTACAGGCGGGGGAACGCAGATACGCAGTATTTT
NA TRBD1 TRBJ2-7 TRBV4-3 CASSLTGGLDEQYF TGCGCCAGCAGCCTAACAGGGGGCCTTGACGAGCAGTACTTC
NA TRBD1 TRBJ1-2 TRBV5-1 CASSLGAGGYGYTF TGTGCCAGCAGCTTGGGGGCAGGGGGCTATGGCTACACCTTC
NA NA TRBJ1-2 TRBV4-2 CASSSKSGDGNGYTF TGTGCCAGCAGCTCCAAATCAGGGGATGGGAATGGCTACACCTTC
few NA TRBJ2-5 TRBV21-1 CASSKEGWREAGRGQETQYF TGTGCCAGCAGCAAAGAGGGGTGGAGGGAGGCGGGGCGTGGGCAAGAGACCCAGTACTTC